A single TCR beta chain is shown here with its context. This sample was included in a study of CD8 T cells in Susac syndrome. An amount of RNA that ranged from roughly 0.5 to 1 ug was reverse transcribed with random hexamers. Amplification of TCR beta CDR3 used immunoSEQ multiplex PCR across 54 Vbeta and 13 Jbeta. Each CDR3 protein gets one entry after TCRdb re-called the immunoSEQ multiplex PCR reads with MiXCR. The sample yields roughly 130,000 distinct CDR3 sequences, about 94% seen once. The receptor comes from a human donor with multiple sclerosis. What was sequenced was CD4+ T cells from PBMCs.

The CDR3 sequence is CAWSTIGHSGNTIYF. CDR3 sequence (DNA): TGTGCCTGGAGTACAATAGGACATTCTGGAAACACCATATATTTT. The chain joins TRBV30 to TRBJ1-3; D may be TRBD1 (5 bases). CDR3 length: 15 residues. Between the trimmed V and J ends, which lost 2 bases and 1 base, there was a span of 12 bases. Germline values: CDR1 GTSNPN, CDR2 SVGIG (reference sequence).